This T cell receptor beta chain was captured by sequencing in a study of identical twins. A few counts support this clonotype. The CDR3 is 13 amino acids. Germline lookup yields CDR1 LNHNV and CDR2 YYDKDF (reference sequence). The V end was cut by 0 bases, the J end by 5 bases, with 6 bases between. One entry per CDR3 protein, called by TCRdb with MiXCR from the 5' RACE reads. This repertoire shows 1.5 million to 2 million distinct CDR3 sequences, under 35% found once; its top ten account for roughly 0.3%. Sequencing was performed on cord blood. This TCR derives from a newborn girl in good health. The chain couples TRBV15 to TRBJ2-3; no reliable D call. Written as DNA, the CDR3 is TGTGCCACCAGCAGAGACTCAGTAGATACGCAGTATTTT. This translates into CATSRDSVDTQYF.